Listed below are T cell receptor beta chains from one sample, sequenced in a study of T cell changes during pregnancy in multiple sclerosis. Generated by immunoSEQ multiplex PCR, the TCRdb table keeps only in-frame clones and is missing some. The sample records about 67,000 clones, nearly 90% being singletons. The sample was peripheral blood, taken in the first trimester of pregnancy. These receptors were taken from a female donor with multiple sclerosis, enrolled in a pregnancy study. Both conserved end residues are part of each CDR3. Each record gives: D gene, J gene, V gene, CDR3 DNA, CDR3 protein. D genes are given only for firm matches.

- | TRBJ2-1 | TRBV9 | TGTGCCAGCAGCGTACAAGCGGCGCAAGGATCCCTCAATGAGCAGTTCTTC | CASSVQAAQGSLNEQFF
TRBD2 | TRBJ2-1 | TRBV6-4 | TGTGCCAGCAGCGGCGGGAGGGAATCGGGCAATGAGCAGTTCTTC | CASSGGRESGNEQFF
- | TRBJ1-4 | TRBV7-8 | TGTGCCAGCAGCGGCAAAGTATCGGGAGTCAACGAAAAACTGTTTTTT | CASSGKVSGVNEKLFF
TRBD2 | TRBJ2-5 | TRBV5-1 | TGCGCCAGCAGCTCGGGGGGGGCCGGAGGAGAGACCCAGTACTTC | CASSSGGAGGETQYF
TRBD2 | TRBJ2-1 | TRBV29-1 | TGCAGCGTCGGAAGGGAGGGTGAGCAGTTCTTC | CSVGREGEQFF
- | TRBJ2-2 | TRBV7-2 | TGTGCCAGCAGCTTATCCGGGTTCGCGAACACCGGGGAGCTGTTTTTT | CASSLSGFANTGELFF
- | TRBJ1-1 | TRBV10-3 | TGTGCCATCAGTGAAACAGGCACTGAAGCTTTCTTT | CAISETGTEAFF
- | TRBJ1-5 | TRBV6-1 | TGTGCCAGCAGTGAACCGCACCGAGCGCCCCAGCATTTT | CASSEPHRAPQHF
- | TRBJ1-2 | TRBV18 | TGTGCCAGCTCACCAGAACGGGGTCTTAACTATGGCTACACCTTC | CASSPERGLNYGYTF
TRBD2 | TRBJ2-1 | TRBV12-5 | TGTGCTAGTAATAGCGGGGGCGAGAACAATGAGCAGTTCTTC | CASNSGGENNEQFF
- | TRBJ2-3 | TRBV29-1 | TGCAGCGTTGAAAAGACGGGGGGCACAGATACGCAGTATTTT | CSVEKTGGTDTQYF
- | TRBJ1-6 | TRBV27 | TGTGCCAGCAGTTCGGGAACCAGAGGTTCACCCCTCCACTTT | CASSSGTRGSPLHF
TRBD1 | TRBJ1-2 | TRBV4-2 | TGTGCCAGCAGCCTAACCCCGGGACAGGGATACTATGGCTACACCTTC | CASSLTPGQGYYGYTF
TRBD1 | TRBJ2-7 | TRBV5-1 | TGCGCCAGCAGCTTGGGGGACAGGAAGTACGAGCAGTACTTC | CASSLGDRKYEQYF
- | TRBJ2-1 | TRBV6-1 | TGTGCCAGCAGCCCCCTCGGACAGAGATTCAATGAGCAGTTCTTC | CASSPLGQRFNEQFF
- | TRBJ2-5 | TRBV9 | TGTGCCAGCAGCGGGACACTCCTTAATCAAGAGACCCAGTACTTC | CASSGTLLNQETQYF
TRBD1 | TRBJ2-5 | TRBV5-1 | TGCGCCAGCAGCGGGGGGGACAGGGCTCTGGAGACCCAGTACTTC | CASSGGDRALETQYF
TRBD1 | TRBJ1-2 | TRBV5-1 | TGCGCCAGCAGCTTGATAGACAGGGAATATGGCTACACCTTC | CASSLIDREYGYTF
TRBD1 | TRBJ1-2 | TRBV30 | TGTGCCTGGAGTGTACTGGGACAGGGGGGCTACACCTTC | CAWSVLGQGGYTF
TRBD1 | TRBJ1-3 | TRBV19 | TGTGCCAGCAAAGGGGCAGGGGACAGCTCTGGAAACACCATATATTTT | CASKGAGDSSGNTIYF